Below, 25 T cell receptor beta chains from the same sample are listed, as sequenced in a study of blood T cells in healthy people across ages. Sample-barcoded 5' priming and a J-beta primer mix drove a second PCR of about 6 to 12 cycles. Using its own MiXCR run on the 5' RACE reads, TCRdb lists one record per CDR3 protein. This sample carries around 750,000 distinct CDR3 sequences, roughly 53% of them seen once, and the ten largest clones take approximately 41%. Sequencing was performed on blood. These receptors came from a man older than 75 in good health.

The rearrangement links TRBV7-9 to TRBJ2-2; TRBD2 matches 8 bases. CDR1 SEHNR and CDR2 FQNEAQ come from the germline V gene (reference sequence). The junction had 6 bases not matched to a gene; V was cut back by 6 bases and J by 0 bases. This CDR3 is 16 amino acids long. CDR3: CASSPRLATNTGELFF. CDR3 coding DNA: TGTGCCAGCAGTCCGAGACTAGCGACGAACACCGGGGAGCTGTTTTTT.

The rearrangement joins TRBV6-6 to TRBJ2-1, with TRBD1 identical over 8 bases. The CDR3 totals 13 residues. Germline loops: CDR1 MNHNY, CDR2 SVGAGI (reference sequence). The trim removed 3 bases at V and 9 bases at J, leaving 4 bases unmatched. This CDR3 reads CASSYTGGGEQFF. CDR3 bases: TGTGCCAGCAGTTATACAGGGGGAGGTGAGCAGTTCTTC.

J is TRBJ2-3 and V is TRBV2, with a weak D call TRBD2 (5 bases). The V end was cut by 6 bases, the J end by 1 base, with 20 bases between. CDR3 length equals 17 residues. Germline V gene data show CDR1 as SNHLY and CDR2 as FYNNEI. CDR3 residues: CASSPTARGAGTDTQYF. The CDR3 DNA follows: TGTGCCAGCAGCCCCACCGCCCGGGGTGCTGGCACAGATACGCAGTATTTT.

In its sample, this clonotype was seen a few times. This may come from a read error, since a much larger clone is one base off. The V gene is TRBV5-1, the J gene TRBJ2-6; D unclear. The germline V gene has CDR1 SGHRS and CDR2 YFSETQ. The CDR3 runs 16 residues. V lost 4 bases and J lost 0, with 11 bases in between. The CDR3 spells CASSRWAVSGANVLTF. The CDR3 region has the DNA TGCGCCAGCAGCCGTTGGGCTGTCTCTGGGGCCAACGTCCTGACTTTC. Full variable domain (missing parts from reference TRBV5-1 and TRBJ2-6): KAGVTQTPRYLIKTRGQQVTLSCSPISGHRSVSWYQQTPGQGLQFLFEYFSETQRNKGNFPGRFSGRQFSNSRSEMNVSTLELGDSALYLCASSRWAVSGANVLTFGAGSRLTVL.

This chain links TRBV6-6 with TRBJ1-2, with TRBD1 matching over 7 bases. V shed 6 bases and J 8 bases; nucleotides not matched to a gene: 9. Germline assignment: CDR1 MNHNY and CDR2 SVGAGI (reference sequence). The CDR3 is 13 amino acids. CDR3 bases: TGTGCCAGCAGGGCCGACAGGGAGCGAGGCTACACCTTC. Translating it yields CASRADRERGYTF.

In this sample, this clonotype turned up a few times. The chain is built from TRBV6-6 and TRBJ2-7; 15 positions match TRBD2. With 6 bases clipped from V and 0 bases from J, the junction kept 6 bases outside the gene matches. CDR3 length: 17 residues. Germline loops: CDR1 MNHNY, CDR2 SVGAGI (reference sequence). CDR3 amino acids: CASRSGTSGRSSYEQYF. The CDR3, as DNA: TGTGCCAGCAGGTCCGGGACTAGCGGGAGGAGCTCCTACGAGCAGTACTTC.

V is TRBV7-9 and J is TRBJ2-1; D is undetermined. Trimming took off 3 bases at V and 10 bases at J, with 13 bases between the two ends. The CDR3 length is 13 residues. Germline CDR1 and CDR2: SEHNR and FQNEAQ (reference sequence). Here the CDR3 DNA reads TGTGCCAGCAGCTTGCGGTTCCAGGACGAGCAGTTCTTC. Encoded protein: CASSLRFQDEQFF.

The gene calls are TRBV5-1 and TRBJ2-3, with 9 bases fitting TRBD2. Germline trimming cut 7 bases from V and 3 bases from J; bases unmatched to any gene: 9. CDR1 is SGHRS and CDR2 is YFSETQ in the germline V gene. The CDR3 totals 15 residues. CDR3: CASYGGRALTDTQYF. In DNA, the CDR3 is TGCGCCAGCTATGGCGGGAGGGCCTTGACAGATACGCAGTATTTT.

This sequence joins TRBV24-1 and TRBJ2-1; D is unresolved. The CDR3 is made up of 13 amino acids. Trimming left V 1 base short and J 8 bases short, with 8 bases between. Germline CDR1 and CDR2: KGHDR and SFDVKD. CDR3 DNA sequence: TGTGCCACCAGTGATTTCCAGTCCGATGAGCAGTTCTTC. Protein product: CATSDFQSDEQFF.

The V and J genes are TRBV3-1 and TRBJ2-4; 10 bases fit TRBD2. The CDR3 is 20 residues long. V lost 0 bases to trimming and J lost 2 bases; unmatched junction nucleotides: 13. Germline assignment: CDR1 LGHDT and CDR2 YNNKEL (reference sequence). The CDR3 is CASSQDWPAGGPRTKNIQYF. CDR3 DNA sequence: TGTGCCAGCAGCCAAGATTGGCCAGCGGGAGGGCCAAGGACCAAAAACATTCAGTACTTC.

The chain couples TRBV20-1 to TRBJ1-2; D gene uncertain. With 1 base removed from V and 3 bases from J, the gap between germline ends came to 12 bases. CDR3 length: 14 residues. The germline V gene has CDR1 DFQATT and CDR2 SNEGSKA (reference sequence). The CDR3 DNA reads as TGCAGTGCTAGAGGCCTTGGAAGGGACTATGGCTACACCTTC. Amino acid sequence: CSARGLGRDYGYTF.

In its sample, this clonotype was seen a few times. CDR3 residues: CASTSRASGEQFF. CDR3 coding DNA: TGTGCCAGCACCAGTAGGGCCTCGGGTGAGCAGTTCTTC. The chain is built from TRBV6-5 and TRBJ2-1; D not resolved. The CDR3 contains 13 residues. V was clipped by 7 bases and J by 9 bases, with 16 bases between them. Germline V CDR1 and CDR2: MNHEY, SVGAGI.

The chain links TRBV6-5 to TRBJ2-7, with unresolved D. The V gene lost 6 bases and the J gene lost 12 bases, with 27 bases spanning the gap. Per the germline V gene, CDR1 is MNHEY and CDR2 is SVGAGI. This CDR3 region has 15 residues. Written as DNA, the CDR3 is TGTGCCAGCAGATTGGCGGCTACTTCCAAAAACATTCGGTACTTC. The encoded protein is CASRLAATSKNIRYF.

CDR3 sequence reads: CASSSSGGSNQPQHF. Here the CDR3 DNA reads TGTGCCAGCAGCTCCTCGGGCGGGAGCAATCAGCCCCAGCATTTT. The V call is TRBV7-9, the J call TRBJ1-5; no definite D call. V lost 4 bases, J lost 1 base, and 11 bases lay in between. This CDR3 has 15 amino acids. The germline gives CDR1 SEHNR, CDR2 FQNEAQ (reference sequence).

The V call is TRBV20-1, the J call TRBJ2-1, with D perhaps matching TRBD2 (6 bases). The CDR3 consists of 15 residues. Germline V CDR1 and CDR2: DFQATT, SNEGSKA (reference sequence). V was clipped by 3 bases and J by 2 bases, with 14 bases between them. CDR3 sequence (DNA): TGCAGTGCTAGTCCCCTAGCGCACGCCTACAATGAGCAGTTCTTC. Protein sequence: CSASPLAHAYNEQFF.

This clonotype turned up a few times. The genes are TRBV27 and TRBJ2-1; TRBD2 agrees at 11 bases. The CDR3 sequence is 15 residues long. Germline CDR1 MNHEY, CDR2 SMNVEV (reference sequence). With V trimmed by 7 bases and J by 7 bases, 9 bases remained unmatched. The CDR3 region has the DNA TGTGCCAGCACCTTAGCGGGAGGGCCTATAAATGAGCAGTTCTTC. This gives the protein CASTLAGGPINEQFF.

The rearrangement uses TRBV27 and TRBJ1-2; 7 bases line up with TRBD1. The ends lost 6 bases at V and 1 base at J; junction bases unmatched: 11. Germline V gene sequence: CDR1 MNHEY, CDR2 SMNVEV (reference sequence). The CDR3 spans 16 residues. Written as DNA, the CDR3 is TGTGCCAGCAGCTACCGGTCGACAGGGATTAACTATGGCTACACCTTC. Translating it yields CASSYRSTGINYGYTF.

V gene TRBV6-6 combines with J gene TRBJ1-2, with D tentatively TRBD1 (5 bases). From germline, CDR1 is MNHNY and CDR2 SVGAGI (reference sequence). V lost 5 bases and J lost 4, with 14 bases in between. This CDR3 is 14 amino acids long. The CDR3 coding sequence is TGTGCCAGCAGTCGGGGCGGGATCAGCTATGGCTACACCTTC. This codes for CASSRGGISYGYTF.

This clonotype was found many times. CDR3 amino acids: CASRGRFLQETQYF. The CDR3 DNA reads TGTGCCAGCAGGGGCCGGTTCTTACAAGAGACCCAGTACTTC. This rearrangement joins TRBV2 to TRBJ2-5; D is unresolved. This CDR3 has 14 amino acids. The germline V and J ends were trimmed by 6 bases and 2 bases, with 13 bases remaining between them. Germline-derived CDR1 and CDR2 are SNHLY and FYNNEI. The variable domain in full, with the rest retrieved from reference TRBV2 and TRBJ2-5, is EPEVTQTPSHQVTQMGQEVILRCVPISNHLYFYWYRQILGQKVEFLVSFYNNEISEKSEIFDDQFSVERPDGSNFTLKIRSTKLEDSAMYFCASRGRFLQETQYFGPGTRLLVL.

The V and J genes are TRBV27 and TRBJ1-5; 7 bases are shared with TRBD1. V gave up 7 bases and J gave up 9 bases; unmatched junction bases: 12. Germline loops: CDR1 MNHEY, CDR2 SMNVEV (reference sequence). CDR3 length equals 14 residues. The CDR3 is CASTSGTGARPQHF. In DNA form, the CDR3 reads TGTGCCAGCACCTCAGGAACAGGGGCCCGGCCCCAGCATTTT.

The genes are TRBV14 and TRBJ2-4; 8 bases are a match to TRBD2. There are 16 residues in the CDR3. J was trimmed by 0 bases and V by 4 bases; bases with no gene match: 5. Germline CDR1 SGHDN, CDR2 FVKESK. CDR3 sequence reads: CASSPREGKAKNIQYF. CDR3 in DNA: TGTGCCAGCAGCCCCCGGGAGGGGAAAGCCAAAAACATTCAGTACTTC.

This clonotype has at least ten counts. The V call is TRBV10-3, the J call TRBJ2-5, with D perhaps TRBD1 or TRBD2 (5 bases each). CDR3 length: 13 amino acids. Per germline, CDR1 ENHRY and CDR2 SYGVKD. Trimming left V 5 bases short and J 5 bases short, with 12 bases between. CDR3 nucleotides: TGTGCCATCAGTAGGGGATGGGGGGAGACCCAGTACTTC. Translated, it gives CAISRGWGETQYF.

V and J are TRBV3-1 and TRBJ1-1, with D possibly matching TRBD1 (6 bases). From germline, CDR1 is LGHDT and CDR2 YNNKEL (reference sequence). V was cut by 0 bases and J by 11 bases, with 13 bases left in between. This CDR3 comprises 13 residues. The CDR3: CASSQDGERGAFF. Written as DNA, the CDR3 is TGTGCCAGCAGCCAAGATGGTGAAAGGGGGGCTTTCTTT.

The CDR3: CSARPGTSGTGGAQYF. The CDR3 DNA reads as TGCAGTGCTAGACCTGGGACTAGCGGGACGGGAGGGGCGCAGTACTTC. The chain links TRBV20-1 to TRBJ2-5; 13 bases are shared with TRBD2. CDR3 length: 16 amino acids. V gave up 2 bases and J gave up 11 bases; unmatched junction bases: 14. CDR1 and CDR2 (germline): DFQATT, SNEGSKA (reference sequence).

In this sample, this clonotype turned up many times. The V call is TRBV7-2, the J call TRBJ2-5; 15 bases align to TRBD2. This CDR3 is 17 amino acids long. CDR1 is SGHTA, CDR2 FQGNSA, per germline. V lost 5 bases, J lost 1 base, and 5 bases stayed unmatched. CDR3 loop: CASSRTSGRASQETQYF. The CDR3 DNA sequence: TGTGCCAGCAGCCGGACTAGCGGGAGGGCCAGCCAAGAGACCCAGTACTTC.